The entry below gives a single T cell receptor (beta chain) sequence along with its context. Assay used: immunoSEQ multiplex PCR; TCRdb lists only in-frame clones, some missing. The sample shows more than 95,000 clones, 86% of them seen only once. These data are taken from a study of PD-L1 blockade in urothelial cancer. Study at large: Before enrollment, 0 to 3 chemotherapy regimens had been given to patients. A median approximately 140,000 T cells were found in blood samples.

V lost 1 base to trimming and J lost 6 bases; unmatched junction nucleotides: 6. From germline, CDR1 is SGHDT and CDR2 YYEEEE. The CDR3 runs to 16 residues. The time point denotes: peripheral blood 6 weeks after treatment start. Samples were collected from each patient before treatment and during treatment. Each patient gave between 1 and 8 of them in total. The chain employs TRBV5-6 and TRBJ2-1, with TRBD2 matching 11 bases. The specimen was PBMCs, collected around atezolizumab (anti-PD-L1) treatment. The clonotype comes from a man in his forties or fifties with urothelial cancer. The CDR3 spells CASSLRGLADVNEQFF. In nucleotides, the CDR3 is TGTGCCAGCAGCTTGAGGGGACTAGCGGATGTCAATGAGCAGTTCTTC.